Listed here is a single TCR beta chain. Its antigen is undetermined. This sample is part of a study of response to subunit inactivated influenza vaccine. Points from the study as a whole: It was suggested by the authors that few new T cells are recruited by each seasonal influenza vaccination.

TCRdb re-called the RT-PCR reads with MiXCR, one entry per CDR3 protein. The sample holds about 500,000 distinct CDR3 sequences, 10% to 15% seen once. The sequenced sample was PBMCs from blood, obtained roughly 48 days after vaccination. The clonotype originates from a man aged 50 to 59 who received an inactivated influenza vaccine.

The CDR3 protein is CASSYGQMNTEAFF. CDR3 nucleotides: TGTGCCAGCAGCTACGGACAGATGAACACTGAAGCTTTCTTT. This sequence joins TRBV6-5 and TRBJ1-1, with D possibly TRBD1 on 6 matching bases. Trimming pared 6 bases from V and 0 bases from J, leaving 11 bases between. The germline V gene has CDR1 MNHEY and CDR2 SVGAGI. The CDR3 length is 14 residues.